This entry is about one TCR beta chain. This entry comes from a study of blood T cell repertoires in COVID-19. Study background: PBMCs, B-cell-depleted T cells, or T cells provided the cDNA or gDNA that made up the material.

The CDR3 extends over 14 amino acids. The germline CDR1 and CDR2 sequences are DFQATT and SNEGSKA (reference sequence). V lost 3 bases and J 5 bases, leaving 16 bases between the germline ends. The authors' processing: Estimation of nucleated cell counts was performed using reference gene primer amplification. The protocol was immunoSEQ multiplex PCR, while the TCRdb copy is restricted to in-frame clones and leaves out a portion. V and J calls and clone size are copied from that table; D and trimming were computed from the DNA. The sample carries about 360,000 clones, more than 85% recorded once. This receptor was obtained from a human donor in a cohort sampled during active COVID-19. The rearrangement uses TRBV20-1 and TRBJ2-5; D perhaps matches TRBD1 (5 bases). Sequencing used peripheral blood. The CDR3 here is CSASDGADPETQYF. The CDR3 DNA follows: TGCAGTGCTAGTGATGGGGCGGATCCCGAGACCCAGTACTTC.